The 21 T cell receptor beta chains in this list originate from one sample, sequenced in a study of T-cell memory formation after mild COVID-19. TCRdb re-derived calls from the 5' RACE reads in MiXCR, one entry per CDR3 protein. The sample carries hundreds of thousands of distinct CDR3 sequences, 15% recorded once. The source material was PBMCs or a T cell subset sorted from them (not recorded which). These TCRs come from a man between 18 and 29 years old who had mild COVID-19 (a few samples of this study predate the infection). Cell type and time point are not known.

The V call is TRBV7-6, the J call TRBJ1-1; the D is unclear. The length of the CDR3 is 13 residues. Trimming took off 1 base at V and 6 bases at J, with 9 bases between the two ends. In germline, CDR1 is SGHVS, CDR2 FNYEAQ. The CDR3 protein is CASSLDRGAEAFF. The CDR3 DNA follows: TGTGCCAGCAGCTTAGATCGGGGTGCTGAAGCTTTCTTT.

The table lists this clonotype with a few counts. The CDR3 sequence: CASSPRIPIQGMGDTEAFF. CDR3 DNA sequence: TGTGCCAGCAGCCCGCGCATCCCGATCCAGGGTATGGGGGACACTGAAGCTTTCTTT. The V call is TRBV7-2, the J call TRBJ1-1, with D tentatively TRBD1 (5 bases). The V end was cut by 5 bases, the J end by 3 bases, with 28 bases between. Germline V lookup: CDR1 SGHTA, CDR2 FQGNSA. CDR3 length: 19 residues.

Many counts were recorded for this clonotype. The chain links TRBV4-2 to TRBJ2-7; 7 bases match TRBD1. The germline V gene has CDR1 LGHNA and CDR2 YNFKEQ. The CDR3 consists of 16 residues. V lost 5 bases and J lost 0; bases outside the gene matches: 10. As DNA, the CDR3 is TGTGCCAGCAGCTATAAAACTGGGACAGACTCCTACGAGCAGTACTTC. Protein product: CASSYKTGTDSYEQYF.

This chain's CDR3 is CASSYGLGGYTF. In DNA, the CDR3 is TGTGCCAGCAGCTACGGACTCGGGGGCTACACCTTC. The chain has TRBV6-5 and TRBJ1-2, with no clear D. V was cut by 6 bases and J by 8 bases, with 13 bases left in between. This CDR3 is 12 amino acids long. Germline CDR1 MNHEY, CDR2 SVGAGI.

The genes are TRBV4-2 and TRBJ2-5; the D gene is possibly TRBD2 (6 bases). This CDR3 spans 18 amino acids. V lost 0 bases and J 1 base, leaving 18 bases between the germline ends. Germline V gene sequence: CDR1 LGHNA, CDR2 YNFKEQ. In DNA form, the CDR3 reads TGTGCCAGCAGCCAAGATCGAGACACGGGGGACCTCCAAGAGACCCAGTACTTC. Translating gives CASSQDRDTGDLQETQYF.

This clonotype showed up just a few times. This sequence joins TRBV18 and TRBJ2-1; 7 bases are shared with TRBD1. The CDR3 is made up of 15 amino acids. Germline loops: CDR1 KGHSH, CDR2 LQKENI. Trimming removed 3 bases from V and 2 bases from J; junction bases left unmatched: 4. The CDR3: CASSPRQGAYNEQFF. The CDR3 DNA reads as TGTGCCAGCTCACCTCGACAGGGAGCCTACAATGAGCAGTTCTTC.

The table lists this clonotype with many counts. The chain is built from TRBV7-2 and TRBJ1-6; D is undetermined. Germline V CDR1 and CDR2: SGHTA, FQGNSA. The CDR3 runs 12 residues. The V end was cut by 3 bases, the J end by 7 bases, with 4 bases between. The CDR3 here is CASSFPNSPLHF. In DNA, the CDR3 is TGTGCCAGCAGCTTCCCGAATTCACCCCTCCACTTT.

This clonotype showed up just a few times. The chain combines TRBV7-3 with TRBJ1-2; maybe TRBD1 (5 bases). There are 15 residues in the CDR3. The germline gives CDR1 SGHTA, CDR2 FQGTGA. With 11 bases removed from V and 2 bases from J, the gap between germline ends came to 21 bases. For the CDR3, the DNA is TGTGCCGGGAAAGGTGACAGAACTTCGAACTATGGCTACACCTTC. Translated: CAGKGDRTSNYGYTF.

The V and J genes are TRBV7-2 and TRBJ2-3; 7 bases match TRBD1. V trimming: 3 bases; J trimming: 5 bases; junction bases outside the gene matches: 2. The CDR3 spans 13 residues. The germline CDR1 and CDR2 sequences are SGHTA and FQGNSA. In DNA form, the CDR3 reads TGTGCCAGCAGCTTCCAGGGGGTAGATACGCAGTATTTT. This sequence encodes CASSFQGVDTQYF.

This chain connects TRBV7-8 to TRBJ2-1; TRBD2 is a possible D gene (7 bases). V lost 1 base to trimming and J lost 9 bases, with 16 bases between them. The CDR3 extends over 15 amino acids. CDR1 SGHVS and CDR2 FQNEAQ come from the germline V gene. The CDR3 region has the DNA TGTGCCAGCAGCTTAGGGGGGGGCTACGTTGGTGAGCAGTTCTTC. It is translated as CASSLGGGYVGEQFF. Based on the CDR3 plus reference TRBV7-8 and TRBJ2-1, the full variable domain is GAGVSQSPRYKVAKRGQDVALRCDPISGHVSLFWYQQALGQGPEFLTYFQNEAQLDKSGLPSDRFFAERPEGSVSTLKIQRTQQEDSAVYLCASSLGGGYVGEQFFGPGTRLTVL.

The chain uses TRBV30 and TRBJ2-3, with D hard to call. Trimming stripped 2 bases from V and 0 bases from J, with 6 bases between. The CDR3 is 13 residues long. Germline V gene lookup returns CDR1 GTSNPN and CDR2 SVGIG (reference sequence). The CDR3 here is CAWSYGSTDTQYF. CDR3 nucleotides: TGTGCCTGGAGTTATGGCAGCACAGATACGCAGTATTTT.

This clonotype showed up just a few times. The chain uses TRBV9 and TRBJ1-2; D not certain. This CDR3 is 16 amino acids long. The germline CDR1 and CDR2 sequences are SGDLS and YYNGEE. Between the trimmed V and J ends, which lost 2 bases and 1 base, there was a span of 15 bases. CDR3 nucleotides: TGTGCCAGCAGCGTTAACAGCCGGAACCGTAACTATGGCTACACCTTC. Its translation: CASSVNSRNRNYGYTF.

A few counts support this clonotype. This rearrangement joins TRBV7-9 to TRBJ2-3; 8 nucleotides match TRBD1. The trim removed 5 bases at V and 2 bases at J, leaving 9 bases unmatched. The CDR3 totals 16 residues. Germline V gives CDR1 SEHNR, CDR2 FQNEAQ (reference sequence). The chain's CDR3 is CASSQMTGAYTDTQYF. CDR3 in DNA: TGTGCCAGCAGCCAGATGACAGGGGCCTACACAGATACGCAGTATTTT.

The chain combines TRBV7-3 with TRBJ2-7; the D gene is possibly TRBD1 (6 bases). The CDR3 is 14 amino acids. V was trimmed by 2 bases and J by 0 bases, leaving 8 bases between them. The V gene's germline CDR1 is SGHTA and CDR2 FQGTGA. This CDR3 reads CASSLRTASYEQYF. For the CDR3, the DNA is TGTGCCAGCAGCTTACGGACAGCCTCCTACGAGCAGTACTTC.

This clonotype was seen once. The chain has TRBV7-9 and TRBJ1-6; D not certain. Germline V gene lookup returns CDR1 SEHNR and CDR2 FQNEAQ (reference sequence). The CDR3 is 16 amino acids. The V gene lost 2 bases and the J gene lost 6 bases, with 14 bases spanning the gap. The CDR3 DNA is TGTGCCAGCAGCTTATTTCGAGCCTCGGGTAATTCACCCCTCCACTTT. Translated: CASSLFRASGNSPLHF.

This clonotype was recorded a few times. The chain is built from TRBV7-9 and TRBJ1-1, with D perhaps TRBD1 (5 bases). Germline CDR1 and CDR2: SEHNR and FQNEAQ (reference sequence). Trimming shortened V by 1 base and J by 5 bases, and 14 bases separated the two germline ends. CDR3 length: 15 amino acids. This CDR3 reads CASSLDDRPATEAFF. CDR3 nucleotides: TGTGCCAGCAGCTTAGACGACAGACCGGCAACTGAAGCTTTCTTT.

The CDR3 nucleotides are TGTGCCAGCAGTTACTCACGGATAGGGCGAGGCAATCAGCCCCAGCATTTT. The encoded protein is CASSYSRIGRGNQPQHF. The chain employs TRBV6-5 and TRBJ1-5; D remains ambiguous. In germline, CDR1 is MNHEY, CDR2 SVGAGI. The CDR3 has 17 amino acids. V was trimmed by 0 bases and J by 2 bases, leaving 14 bases between them.

The chain couples TRBV5-1 to TRBJ1-2; a weak D match, TRBD1 (6 bases). This CDR3 region has 12 residues. Germline CDR1 reads SGHRS; CDR2 reads YFSETQ. V lost 3 bases and J 5 bases, leaving 8 bases between the germline ends. CDR3 residues: CASSWGAYGYTF. The CDR3 DNA reads TGCGCCAGCAGCTGGGGGGCGTATGGCTACACCTTC.

This clonotype was counted between two and nine times. CDR3 region: CASSQEFSGREETQYF. CDR3 in DNA: TGCGCCAGCAGCCAAGAATTTTCGGGCAGGGAGGAGACCCAGTACTTC. This rearrangement joins TRBV4-1 to TRBJ2-5; D could derive from TRBD1 or TRBD2 (5 bases each). CDR3 length: 16 amino acids. The germline CDR1 and CDR2 sequences are MGHRA and YSYEKL. The germline V and J ends were trimmed by 0 bases and 5 bases, with 16 bases remaining between them.

This clonotype was counted a few times. This chain uses TRBV4-1 with TRBJ1-5, with 8 bases matching TRBD1. J was trimmed by 3 bases and V by 3 bases; bases with no gene match: 7. Germline lookup yields CDR1 MGHRA and CDR2 YSYEKL. The CDR3 sequence is 16 residues long. DNA for the CDR3: TGCGCCAGCAGCCACCCCGGCAGGGGGCTCAATCAGCCCCAGCATTTT. Protein: CASSHPGRGLNQPQHF.

The rearrangement links TRBV6-1 to TRBJ2-3; D not resolved. V lost 4 bases and J 8 bases, leaving 16 bases between the germline ends. Per germline, CDR1 MNHNS and CDR2 SASEGT. The CDR3 loop spans 14 amino acids. The CDR3 here is CASSGWAAPGTQYF. The CDR3 nucleotides read TGTGCCAGCAGTGGGTGGGCCGCTCCGGGTACGCAGTATTTT.